This is a list of T cell receptor beta chains from one sample in a study of OX40 agonist ivuxolimab in advanced cancers. Libraries were prepared by immunoSEQ multiplex PCR; TCRdb keeps only in-frame clonotypes and omits some of them. The sample consists of about 12,000 clones, around 80% of them appearing once. The sample here was CD4+ or CD8+ T cells sorted from blood, taken in a trial of the OX40 agonist ivuxolimab. Receptors were obtained from an adult with an advanced solid tumor such as melanoma, head and neck, liver or kidney cancer. Both conserved end residues are part of each CDR3. The D gene is left open where the match is weak. Clone sizes are given selectively: once, few, many, or a class where the clone is expanded.

>TRBV29-1|TRBJ2-2|.|TRBD2
CSVEERGQNTGELFF
TGCAGCGTTGAGGAGCGGGGGCAGAACACCGGGGAGCTGTTTTTT
>TRBV7-2|TRBJ2-7|few|.
CASSHGIRASYEQYF
TGTGCCAGCAGCCATGGGATTAGGGCCTCCTACGAGCAGTACTTC
>TRBV7-3|TRBJ2-3|.|.
CASSLSVRDTDTQYF
TGTGCCAGCAGCTTAAGCGTCAGGGATACAGATACGCAGTATTTT
>TRBV27|TRBJ2-7|.|.
CASPPPRGPYEQYF
TGTGCCAGCCCTCCCCCCCGGGGACCCTACGAGCAGTACTTC
>TRBV2|TRBJ2-2|medium-sized|.
CASPVVGANTGELFF
TGTGCCAGCCCTGTTGTAGGAGCGAACACCGGGGAGCTGTTTTTT
>TRBV4-2|TRBJ1-1|.|.
CASSQGGMFTEAFF
TGTGCCAGCAGCCAAGGCGGGATGTTCACTGAAGCTTTCTTT
>TRBV30|TRBJ2-2|.|.
CAWSLRTDSFTGELFF
TGTGCCTGGAGCTTAAGGACAGATTCTTTCACCGGGGAGCTGTTTTTT
>TRBV4-1|TRBJ2-3|.|.
CASSQDGFGVRTDTQYF
TGCGCCAGCAGCCAAGATGGTTTTGGCGTACGAACAGATACGCAGTATTTT
>TRBV9|TRBJ2-3|few|TRBD2
CASSGLAGGPSDTQYF
TGTGCCAGCAGCGGACTAGCGGGAGGGCCGTCAGATACGCAGTATTTT
>TRBV28|TRBJ2-1|.|.
CASSLAGNYNEQFF
TGTGCCAGCAGTTTGGCAGGGAACTACAATGAGCAGTTCTTC
>TRBV6-5|TRBJ1-1|.|.
CASSYSGTLNTEAFF
TGTGCCAGCAGTTACTCCGGGACACTGAACACTGAAGCTTTCTTT
>TRBV19|TRBJ2-1|.|.
CASSPTGVGFSYNEQFF
TGTGCCAGTAGTCCGACAGGAGTTGGCTTCTCCTACAATGAGCAGTTCTTC
>TRBV28|TRBJ2-5|.|.
CASSLFIKAGETQYF
TGTGCCAGCAGTTTATTTATAAAAGCGGGTGAGACCCAGTACTTC
>TRBV9|TRBJ2-3|once|TRBD2
CASSARAGGPTDTQYF
TGTGCCAGCAGCGCCCGAGCGGGGGGGCCCACAGATACGCAGTATTTT
>TRBV5-1|TRBJ2-1|.|TRBD1
CASSFLGQGVEGNEQFF
TGCGCCAGCAGCTTTCTGGGACAGGGGGTGGAGGGCAATGAGCAGTTCTTC
>TRBV11-2|TRBJ2-2|once|.
CASTPESHTGELFF
TGTGCCAGCACCCCAGAGTCACACACCGGGGAGCTGTTTTTT
>TRBV7-8|TRBJ2-5|once|TRBD2
CASSLYGLAGGQEAQYF
TGTGCCAGCAGCTTATACGGGCTAGCGGGGGGGCAGGAGGCCCAGTACTTC
>TRBV15|TRBJ2-7|medium-sized|.
CATSRDRDPPVYEQYF
TGTGCCACCAGCAGAGACCGGGACCCGCCCGTCTACGAGCAGTACTTC
>TRBV7-9|TRBJ2-2|medium-sized|TRBD1
CASSSQDRGYAGELFF
TGTGCCAGCAGCTCCCAAGACAGGGGATACGCCGGGGAGCTGTTTTTT
>TRBV4-2|TRBJ2-7|.|TRBD2
CASSQDEGGSYEQYF
TGTGCCAGCAGCCAAGATGAGGGAGGGTCCTACGAGCAGTACTTC
>TRBV30|TRBJ2-5|few|.
CAWSEAGGQETQYF
TGTGCCTGGAGTGAGGCCGGAGGCCAAGAGACCCAGTACTTC
>TRBV10-2|TRBJ1-6|.|.
CASIGENSPLHF
TGCGCCAGCATCGGCGAGAATTCACCCCTCCACTTT
>TRBV5-1|TRBJ1-4|.|TRBD1
CASSLAGQGYEKLFF
TGCGCCAGCAGCTTGGCGGGACAGGGGTATGAAAAACTGTTTTTT
>TRBV27|TRBJ2-3|once|TRBD2
CASSLGLAADTQYF
TGTGCCAGCAGTTTGGGACTAGCAGCAGATACGCAGTATTTT